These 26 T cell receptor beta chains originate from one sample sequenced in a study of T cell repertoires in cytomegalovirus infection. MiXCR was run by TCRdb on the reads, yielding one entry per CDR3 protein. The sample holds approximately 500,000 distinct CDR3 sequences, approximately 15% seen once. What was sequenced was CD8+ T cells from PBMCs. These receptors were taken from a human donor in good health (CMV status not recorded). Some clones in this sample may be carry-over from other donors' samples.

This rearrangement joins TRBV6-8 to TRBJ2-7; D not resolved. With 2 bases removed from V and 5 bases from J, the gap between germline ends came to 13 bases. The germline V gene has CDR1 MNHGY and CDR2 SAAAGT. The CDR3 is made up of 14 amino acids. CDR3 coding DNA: TGTGCCAGCAGTTACGGAGAAAGGGCTGACGAGCAGTACTTC. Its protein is CASSYGERADEQYF.

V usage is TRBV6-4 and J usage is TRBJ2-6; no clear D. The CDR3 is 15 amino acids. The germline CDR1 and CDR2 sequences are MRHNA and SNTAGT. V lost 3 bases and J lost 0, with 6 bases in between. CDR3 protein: CASSETDSGANVLTF. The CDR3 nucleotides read TGTGCCAGCAGTGAAACTGACTCTGGGGCCAACGTCCTGACTTTC.

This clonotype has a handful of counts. CDR3: CASSLDGTIYF. CDR3 nucleotides: TGCGCCAGCAGCTTGGATGGCACCATATATTTT. The chain joins TRBV5-1 to TRBJ1-3; D not certain. The germline CDR1 and CDR2 sequences are SGHRS and YFSETQ. This CDR3 has 11 residues. The V and J ends lost 0 bases and 9 bases respectively, with 4 bases between them.

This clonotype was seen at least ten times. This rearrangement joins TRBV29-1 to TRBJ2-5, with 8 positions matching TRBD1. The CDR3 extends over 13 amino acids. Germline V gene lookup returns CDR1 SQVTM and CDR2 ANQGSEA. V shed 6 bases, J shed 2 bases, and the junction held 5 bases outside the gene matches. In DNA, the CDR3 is TGCAGCGTCCGGACAGGGCGTCAAGAGACCCAGTACTTC. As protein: CSVRTGRQETQYF.

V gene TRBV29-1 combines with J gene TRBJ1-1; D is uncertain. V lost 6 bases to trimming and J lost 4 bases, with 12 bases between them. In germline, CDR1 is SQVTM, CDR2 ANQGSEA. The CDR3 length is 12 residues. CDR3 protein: CSVPLFGTEAFF. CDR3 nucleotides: TGCAGCGTACCGCTGTTCGGCACTGAAGCTTTCTTT.

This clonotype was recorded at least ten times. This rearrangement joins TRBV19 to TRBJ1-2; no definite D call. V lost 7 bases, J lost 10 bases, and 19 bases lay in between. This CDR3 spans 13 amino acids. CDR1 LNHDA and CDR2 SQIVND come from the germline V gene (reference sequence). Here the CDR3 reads CASNPASGSVYTF. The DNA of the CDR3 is TGTGCCAGTAATCCGGCATCCGGATCGGTCTACACCTTC. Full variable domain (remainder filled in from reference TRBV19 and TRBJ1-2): DGGITQSPKYLFRKEGQNVTLSCEQNLNHDAMYWYRQDPGQGLRLIYYSQIVNDFQKGDIAEGYSVSREKKESFPLTVTSAQKNPTAFYLCASNPASGSVYTFGSGTRLTVV.

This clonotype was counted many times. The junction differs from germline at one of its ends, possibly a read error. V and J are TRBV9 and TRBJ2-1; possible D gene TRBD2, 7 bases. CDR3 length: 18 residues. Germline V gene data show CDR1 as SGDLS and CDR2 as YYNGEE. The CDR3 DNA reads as TGTGCCAGCAGCGTAGGTCTTGGGGGCGGGAGTTCCTCCAATGAGCAGTTCTTC. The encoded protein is CASSVGLGGGSSSNEQFF.

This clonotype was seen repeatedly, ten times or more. The CDR3 DNA is TGTGCCAGCAGCAGAGGACGCACCGGGGAGCTGTTTTTT. Translation: CASSRGRTGELFF. This chain links TRBV5-6 with TRBJ2-2; D unclear. Germline CDR1 reads SGHDT; CDR2 reads YYEEEE. There are 13 residues in the CDR3. V was clipped by 4 bases and J by 4 bases, with 8 bases between them. Using reference TRBV5-6 and TRBJ2-2 for the parts outside the CDR3, the full variable domain is DAGVTQSPTHLIKTRGQQVTLRCSPKSGHDTVSWYQQALGQGPQFIFQYYEEEERQRGNFPDRFSGHQFPNYSSELNVNALLLGDSALYLCASSRGRTGELFFGEGSRLTVL.

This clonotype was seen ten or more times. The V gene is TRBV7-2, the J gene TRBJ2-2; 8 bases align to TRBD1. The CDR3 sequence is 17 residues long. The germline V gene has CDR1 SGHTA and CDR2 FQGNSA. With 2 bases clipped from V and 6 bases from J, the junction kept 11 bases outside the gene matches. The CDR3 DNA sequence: TGTGCCAGCAGCTTAACTCCTGGACAGGGCGTTCCCGGGGAGCTGTTTTTT. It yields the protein CASSLTPGQGVPGELFF.

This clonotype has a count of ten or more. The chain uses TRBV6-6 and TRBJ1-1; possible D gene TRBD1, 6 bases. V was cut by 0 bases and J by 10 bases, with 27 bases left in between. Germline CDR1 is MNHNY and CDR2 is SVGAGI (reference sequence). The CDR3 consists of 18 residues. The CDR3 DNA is TGTGCCAGCAGTTACTCTTGGCGGGGAATAGACTCTAAGGGGGGAGCTTTCTTT. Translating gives CASSYSWRGIDSKGGAFF.

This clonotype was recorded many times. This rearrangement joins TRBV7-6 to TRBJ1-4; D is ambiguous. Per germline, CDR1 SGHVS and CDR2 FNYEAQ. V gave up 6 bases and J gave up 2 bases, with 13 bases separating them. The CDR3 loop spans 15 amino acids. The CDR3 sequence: CASSPRRRTNEKLFF. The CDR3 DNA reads TGTGCCAGCAGTCCGCGTAGGCGGACTAATGAAAAACTGTTTTTT. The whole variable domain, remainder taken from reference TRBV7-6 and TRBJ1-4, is GAGVSQSPRYKVTKRGQDVALRCDPISGHVSLYWYRQALGQGPEFLTYFNYEAQQDKSGLPNDRFSAERPEGSISTLTIQRTEQRDSAMYRCASSPRRRTNEKLFFGSGTQLSVL.

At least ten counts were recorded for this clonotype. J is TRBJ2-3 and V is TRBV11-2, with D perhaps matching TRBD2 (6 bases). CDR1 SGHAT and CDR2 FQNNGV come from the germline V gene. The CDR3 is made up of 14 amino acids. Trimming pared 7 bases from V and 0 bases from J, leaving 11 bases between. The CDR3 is CASNGRGSTDTQYF. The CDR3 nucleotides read TGTGCCAGCAACGGCCGGGGGAGCACAGATACGCAGTATTTT.

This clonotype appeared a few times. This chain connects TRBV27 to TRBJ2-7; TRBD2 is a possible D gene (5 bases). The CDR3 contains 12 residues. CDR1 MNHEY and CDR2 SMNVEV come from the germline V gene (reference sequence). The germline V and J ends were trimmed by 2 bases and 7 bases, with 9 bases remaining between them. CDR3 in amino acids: CASSLTGIEQYF. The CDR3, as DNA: TGTGCCAGCAGTTTAACGGGGATAGAGCAGTACTTC.

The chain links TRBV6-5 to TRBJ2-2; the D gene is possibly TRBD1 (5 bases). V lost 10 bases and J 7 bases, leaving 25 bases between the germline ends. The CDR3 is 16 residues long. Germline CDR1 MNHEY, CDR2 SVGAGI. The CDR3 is CATSRVASRNIGELFF. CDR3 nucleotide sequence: TGTGCCACCTCCAGGGTTGCCTCAAGAAATATCGGGGAGCTGTTTTTT.

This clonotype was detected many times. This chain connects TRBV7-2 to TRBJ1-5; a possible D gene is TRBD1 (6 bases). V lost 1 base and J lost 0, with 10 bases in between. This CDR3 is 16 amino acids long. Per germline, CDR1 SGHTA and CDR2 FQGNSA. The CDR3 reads CASSLGGGYSNQPQHF. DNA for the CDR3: TGTGCCAGCAGCTTAGGAGGGGGATATAGCAATCAGCCCCAGCATTTT.

CDR3 region: CASSNRGRMNTEAFF. DNA of the CDR3: TGTGCCAGCAGTAACAGGGGGCGGATGAACACTGAAGCTTTCTTT. The chain joins TRBV27 to TRBJ1-1; 9 bases are a match to TRBD1. The junction had 4 bases not matched to a gene; V was cut back by 5 bases and J by 0 bases. Looked up from germline, CDR1 is MNHEY and CDR2 is SMNVEV (reference sequence). The CDR3 length is 15 residues.

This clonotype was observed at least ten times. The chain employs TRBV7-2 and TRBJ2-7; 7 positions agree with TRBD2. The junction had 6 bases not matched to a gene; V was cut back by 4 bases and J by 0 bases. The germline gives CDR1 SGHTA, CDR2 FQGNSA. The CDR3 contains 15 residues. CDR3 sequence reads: CASSWGGAASYEQYF. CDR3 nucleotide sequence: TGTGCCAGCAGCTGGGGGGGAGCGGCCTCCTACGAGCAGTACTTC.

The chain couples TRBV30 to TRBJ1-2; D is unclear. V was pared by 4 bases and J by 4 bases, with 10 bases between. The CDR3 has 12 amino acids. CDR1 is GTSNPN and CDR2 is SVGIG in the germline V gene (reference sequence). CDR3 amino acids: CAWIGVGYGYTF. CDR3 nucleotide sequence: TGTGCCTGGATCGGTGTAGGCTATGGCTACACCTTC.

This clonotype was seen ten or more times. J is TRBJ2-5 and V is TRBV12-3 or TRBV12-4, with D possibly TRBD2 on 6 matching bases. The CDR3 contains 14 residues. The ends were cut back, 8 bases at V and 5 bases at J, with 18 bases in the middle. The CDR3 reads CASSARRAEETQYF. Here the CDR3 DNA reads TGTGCCAGCTCGGCTAGGAGGGCGGAGGAGACCCAGTACTTC.

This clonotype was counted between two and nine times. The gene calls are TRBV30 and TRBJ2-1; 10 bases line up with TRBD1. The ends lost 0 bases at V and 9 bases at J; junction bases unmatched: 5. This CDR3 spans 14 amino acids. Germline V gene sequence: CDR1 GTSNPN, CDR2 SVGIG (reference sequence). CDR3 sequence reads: CAWSVLGQGTEQFF. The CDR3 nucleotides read TGTGCCTGGAGTGTATTGGGACAGGGGACTGAGCAGTTCTTC.

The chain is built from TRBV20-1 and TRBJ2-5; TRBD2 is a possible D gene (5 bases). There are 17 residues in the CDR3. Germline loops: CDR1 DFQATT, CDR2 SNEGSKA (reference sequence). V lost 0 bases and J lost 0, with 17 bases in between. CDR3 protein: CSARDTRVGDYQETQYF. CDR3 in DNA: TGCAGTGCTAGAGACACCCGAGTCGGGGATTACCAAGAGACCCAGTACTTC.

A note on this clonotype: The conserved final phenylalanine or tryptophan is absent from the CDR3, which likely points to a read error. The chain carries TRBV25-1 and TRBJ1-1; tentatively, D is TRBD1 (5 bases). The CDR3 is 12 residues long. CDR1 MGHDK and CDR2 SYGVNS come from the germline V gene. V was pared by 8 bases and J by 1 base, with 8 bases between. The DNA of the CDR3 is TGTGCCAGCCGGAGGGGGAACACTGAAGCTTTCTTA. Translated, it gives CASRRGNTEAFL.

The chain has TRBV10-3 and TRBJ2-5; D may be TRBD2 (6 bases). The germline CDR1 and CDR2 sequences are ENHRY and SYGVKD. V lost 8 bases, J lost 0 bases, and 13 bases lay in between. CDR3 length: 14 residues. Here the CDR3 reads CAIGEVGYQETQYF. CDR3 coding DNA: TGTGCCATCGGGGAGGTAGGCTACCAAGAGACCCAGTACTTC.

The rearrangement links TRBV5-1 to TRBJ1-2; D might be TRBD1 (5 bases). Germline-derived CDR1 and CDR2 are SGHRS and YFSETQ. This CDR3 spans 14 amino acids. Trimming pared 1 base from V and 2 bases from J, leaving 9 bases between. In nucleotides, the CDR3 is TGCGCCAGCAGCTTGCACAGGAGGAACTATGGCTACACCTTC. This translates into CASSLHRRNYGYTF.

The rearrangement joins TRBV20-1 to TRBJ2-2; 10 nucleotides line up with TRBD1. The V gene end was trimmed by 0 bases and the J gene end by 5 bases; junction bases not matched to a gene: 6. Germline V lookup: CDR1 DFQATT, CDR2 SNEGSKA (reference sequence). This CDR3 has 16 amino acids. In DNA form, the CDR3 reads TGCAGTGCTAGAGATCCAGACAGGGGGCTGACCGGGGAGCTGTTTTTT. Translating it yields CSARDPDRGLTGELFF.

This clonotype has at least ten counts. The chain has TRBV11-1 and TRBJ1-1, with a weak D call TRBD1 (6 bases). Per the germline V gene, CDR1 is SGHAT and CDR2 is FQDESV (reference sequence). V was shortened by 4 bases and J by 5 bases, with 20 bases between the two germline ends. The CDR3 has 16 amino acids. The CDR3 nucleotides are TGTGCCAGCAGCTGGGAGAGAGGGGAAGGGGGGACTGAAGCTTTCTTT. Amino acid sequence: CASSWERGEGGTEAFF.